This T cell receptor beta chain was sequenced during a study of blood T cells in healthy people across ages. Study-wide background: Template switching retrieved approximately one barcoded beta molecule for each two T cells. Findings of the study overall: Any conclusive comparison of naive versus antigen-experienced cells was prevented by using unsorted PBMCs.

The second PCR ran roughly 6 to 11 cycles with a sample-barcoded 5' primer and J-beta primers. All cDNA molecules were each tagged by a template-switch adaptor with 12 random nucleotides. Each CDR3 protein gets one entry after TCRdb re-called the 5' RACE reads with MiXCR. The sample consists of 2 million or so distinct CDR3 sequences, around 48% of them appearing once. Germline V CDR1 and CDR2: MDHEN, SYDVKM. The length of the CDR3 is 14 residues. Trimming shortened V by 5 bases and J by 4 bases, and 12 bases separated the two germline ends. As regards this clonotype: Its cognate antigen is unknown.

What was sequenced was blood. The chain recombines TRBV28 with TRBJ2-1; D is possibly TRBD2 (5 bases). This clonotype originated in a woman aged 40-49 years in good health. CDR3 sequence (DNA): TGTGCCAGCAGTCGGGAAAGGGCTTACAATGAGCAGTTCTTC. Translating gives CASSRERAYNEQFF.